One sample yielded the 24 T cell receptor beta chains listed below, sequenced in a study of CD8 T cells in Susac syndrome. Reverse transcription used about 0.45 to 1 ug RNA and random hexamers. Each CDR3 protein gets one entry after TCRdb re-called the immunoSEQ multiplex PCR reads with MiXCR. The data hold 210,000 or so distinct CDR3 sequences, with around 93% observed a single time. The sequencing sample was made of CD4+ T cells from PBMCs. The receptors derive from a human donor with Susac syndrome.

The rearrangement joins TRBV3-1 to TRBJ2-1; D ambiguous. V lost 0 bases, J lost 1 base, and 7 bases lay in between. The CDR3 runs 15 residues. Germline-derived CDR1 and CDR2 are LGHDT and YNNKEL (reference sequence). The CDR3: CASSQERASYNEQFF. In DNA form, the CDR3 reads TGTGCCAGCAGCCAAGAACGGGCGTCCTACAATGAGCAGTTCTTC.

This sequence joins TRBV27 and TRBJ2-7, with 7 nucleotides matching TRBD1. The CDR3 is made up of 12 amino acids. The V segment lost 8 bases and the J segment 2 bases; nucleotides outside the gene matches: 3. CDR1 is MNHEY, CDR2 SMNVEV, per germline (reference sequence). CDR3 protein: CASRDRAYEQYF. The CDR3 DNA is TGTGCCAGCCGGGACAGAGCCTACGAGCAGTACTTC.

V is TRBV1 and J is TRBJ1-5. TRBV1 is described as a pseudogene. This CDR3 spans 18 amino acids. The DNA of the CDR3 is TGCACCAGCAGCGATTACCCTGGGGACCCGCGCGAGGGGCAGCCCCAGCATTTT. This sequence encodes CTSSDYPGDPREGQPQHF.

This clonotype was seen only once. V is TRBV30 and J is TRBJ1-2; tentatively, D is TRBD1 (5 bases). V lost 3 bases, J lost 1 base, and 15 bases lay in between. The germline CDR1 and CDR2 sequences are GTSNPN and SVGIG (reference sequence). This CDR3 is 15 amino acids long. CDR3 DNA sequence: TGTGCCTGGAGCCCTGACCAGGGCGGTAACTATGGCTACACCTTC. This gives the protein CAWSPDQGGNYGYTF.

The chain couples TRBV15 to TRBJ1-3; D possibly corresponds to TRBD1 (6 bases). Germline V gene data show CDR1 as LNHNV and CDR2 as YYDKDF (reference sequence). V gave up 0 bases and J gave up 1 base, with 13 bases separating them. This CDR3 has 17 residues. The CDR3 spells CATSRDKGRGSGNTIYF. CDR3 nucleotides: TGTGCCACCAGCAGAGATAAAGGCAGGGGTTCTGGAAACACCATATATTTT. The whole variable domain, remainder taken from reference TRBV15 and TRBJ1-3, is DAMVIQNPRYQVTQFGKPVTLSCSQTLNHNVMYWYQQKSSQAPKLLFHYYDKDFNNEADTPDNFQSRRPNTSFCFLDIRSPGLGDTAMYLCATSRDKGRGSGNTIYFGEGSWLTVV.

This clonotype was detected only a few times. This chain uses TRBV20-1 with TRBJ2-2; D might be TRBD2 (6 bases). CDR1 DFQATT and CDR2 SNEGSKA come from the germline V gene (reference sequence). CDR3 length: 13 residues. Trimming cost V 1 base and J 4 bases, with 7 bases left between them. CDR3 nucleotide sequence: TGCAGTGCTAGAGTGGGGGGCACCGGGGAGCTGTTTTTT. It specifies CSARVGGTGELFF.

The V gene is TRBV9, the J gene TRBJ2-5; D remains ambiguous. The CDR3 is made up of 14 amino acids. The V end was cut by 0 bases, the J end by 3 bases, with 9 bases between. Per germline, CDR1 SGDLS and CDR2 YYNGEE. The DNA for the CDR3 is TGTGCCAGCAGCGTAGTGTCAGGTGAAGAGACCCAGTACTTC. Protein sequence: CASSVVSGEETQYF.

The chain is built from TRBV7-3 and TRBJ2-2, with TRBD1 identical over 10 bases. Per the germline V gene, CDR1 is SGHTA and CDR2 is FQGTGA. There are 14 residues in the CDR3. The trim removed 6 bases at V and 6 bases at J, leaving 4 bases unmatched. The CDR3 loop reads CASSRGQGAGELFF. CDR3 DNA sequence: TGTGCCAGCAGTCGTGGACAGGGGGCCGGGGAGCTGTTTTTT.

V is TRBV12-3 or TRBV12-4 and J is TRBJ1-6, with D possibly being TRBD1 (5 bases). The CDR3 contains 15 residues. V was shortened by 6 bases and J by 7 bases, with 16 bases between the two germline ends. The CDR3 here is CASSGRDRGNSPLHF. CDR3 DNA: TGTGCCAGCAGCGGCCGGGACCGGGGGAATTCACCCCTCCACTTT.

Regarding this clonotype: Compared with germline, one end of the junction differs, possibly owing to a read error. Written as DNA, the CDR3 is TGTGCTAGCAGCTCCGGCCTAGGCAGCTCGAACACCGGGGAGCTGTTTTTT. Translated, it gives CASSSGLGSSNTGELFF. This rearrangement joins TRBV7-7 to TRBJ2-2; D uncertain. Per the germline V gene, CDR1 is SSHAT and CDR2 is FNYEAQ (reference sequence). The CDR3 length is 17 residues.

The chain recombines TRBV12-3 or TRBV12-4 with TRBJ2-7; D might be TRBD2 (6 bases). Trimming stripped 3 bases from V and 3 bases from J, with 27 bases between. CDR3 size: 19 residues. The CDR3 DNA follows: TGTGCCAGCAGTTTTTCTCCGGCGGGGACCTGGGATAACAACTACGAGCAGTACTTC. It specifies CASSFSPAGTWDNNYEQYF.

This clonotype has only one observation. The rearrangement joins TRBV6-5 to TRBJ2-3; TRBD2 aligns across 9 bases. Germline V gene lookup returns CDR1 MNHEY and CDR2 SVGAGI. The trim removed 6 bases at V and 4 bases at J, leaving 2 bases unmatched. CDR3 length equals 13 residues. As DNA, the CDR3 is TGTGCCAGCAGGCGGGGGGGCCCAGATACGCAGTATTTT. Translated: CASRRGGPDTQYF.

This chain uses TRBV7-9 with TRBJ2-5, with D possibly being TRBD2 (7 bases). Germline CDR1 and CDR2: SEHNR and FQNEAQ (reference sequence). The CDR3 runs 16 residues. With 4 bases removed from V and 1 base from J, the gap between germline ends came to 16 bases. CDR3 protein: CASSSRGRGTQETQYF. CDR3 nucleotide sequence: TGTGCCAGCAGCTCGAGAGGGAGGGGGACCCAAGAGACCCAGTACTTC. The entire variable domain, with the rest obtained from reference TRBV7-9 and TRBJ2-5, is as follows: DTGVSQNPRHKITKRGQNVTFRCDPISEHNRLYWYRQTLGQGPEFLTYFQNEAQLEKSRLLSDRFSAERPKGSFSTLEIQRTEQGDSAMYLCASSSRGRGTQETQYFGPGTRLLVL.

This sequence joins TRBV24-1 and TRBJ2-7; maybe TRBD1 (5 bases). Germline loops: CDR1 KGHDR, CDR2 SFDVKD. The CDR3 extends over 14 amino acids. V was pared by 4 bases and J by 2 bases, with 11 bases between. CDR3: CATSDPQVPYEQYF. CDR3 sequence (DNA): TGTGCCACCAGTGACCCACAGGTTCCCTACGAGCAGTACTTC.

The gene calls are TRBV7-2 and TRBJ1-5, with no clear D. V lost 2 bases and J 2 bases, leaving 7 bases between the germline ends. This CDR3 spans 14 amino acids. Germline V lookup: CDR1 SGHTA, CDR2 FQGNSA. The CDR3 spells CASSLSKGNQPQHF. The CDR3 region has the DNA TGTGCCAGCAGCTTATCGAAGGGCAATCAGCCCCAGCATTTT.

This chain joins TRBV9 and TRBJ1-2, with 7 bases lining up with TRBD1. The CDR3 is 14 residues long. Unmatched junction bases numbered 11, after V lost 6 bases and J lost 6 bases. In germline, CDR1 is SGDLS, CDR2 YYNGEE. This CDR3 is CASTYGGGPDGYTF. The CDR3 DNA sequence: TGTGCCAGCACCTATGGAGGGGGCCCGGATGGCTACACCTTC.

V gene TRBV15 combines with J gene TRBJ2-4, with D possibly being TRBD1 (5 bases). This CDR3 contains 16 residues. Per the germline V gene, CDR1 is LNHNV and CDR2 is YYDKDF (reference sequence). Trimming left V 5 bases short and J 6 bases short, with 20 bases between. CDR3 loop: CATSSRSPGPGNIQYF. The CDR3 region has the DNA TGTGCCACCAGCTCAAGATCCCCAGGGCCTGGAAACATTCAGTACTTC.

This chain joins TRBV6-5 and TRBJ2-5; 7 bases agree with TRBD1. Trimming removed 5 bases from V and 2 bases from J; junction bases left unmatched: 8. Per the germline V gene, CDR1 is MNHEY and CDR2 is SVGAGI. This CDR3 has 15 amino acids. The CDR3 protein is CASSTNRGRQETQYF. DNA for the CDR3: TGTGCCAGCAGTACCAACAGGGGCCGTCAAGAGACCCAGTACTTC.

The gene calls are TRBV5-1 and TRBJ1-2; 10 positions match TRBD1. The CDR3 has 13 residues. J lost 8 bases, V lost 4 bases, and 5 bases had no gene match. Germline assignment: CDR1 SGHRS and CDR2 YFSETQ. CDR3 nucleotide sequence: TGCGCCAGCAGCATCGGGACAGGGGAAGGCTACACCTTC. Protein product: CASSIGTGEGYTF.

This clonotype showed up just a few times. In DNA, the CDR3 is TGTGCCAGTAGTCTACAGGGGTACTATGGCTACACCTTC. It yields the protein CASSLQGYYGYTF. The chain links TRBV19 to TRBJ1-2; 7 bases fit TRBD1. This CDR3 is 13 amino acids long. J lost 3 bases, V lost 5 bases, and 3 bases had no gene match. Per germline, CDR1 LNHDA and CDR2 SQIVND (reference sequence).

This clonotype is a singleton in its sample. The chain has TRBV10-3 and TRBJ2-5; D is unclear. V was shortened by 4 bases and J by 2 bases, with 14 bases between the two germline ends. The germline CDR1 and CDR2 sequences are ENHRY and SYGVKD. There are 15 residues in the CDR3. CDR3 sequence reads: CAISASQETQETQYF. The CDR3 region has the DNA TGTGCCATCAGTGCTTCGCAGGAGACACAAGAGACCCAGTACTTC.

The rearrangement links TRBV3-1 to TRBJ2-7, with 10 bases fitting TRBD1. The V gene end was trimmed by 4 bases and the J gene end by 7 bases; junction bases not matched to a gene: 10. Germline lookup yields CDR1 LGHDT and CDR2 YNNKEL (reference sequence). CDR3 size: 15 residues. Written as DNA, the CDR3 is TGTGCCAGCAGCCCCCGAGGGACAGGGGAATTGGAGCAGTACTTC. Translating it yields CASSPRGTGELEQYF.

V and J are TRBV7-8 and TRBJ2-7, with 8 nucleotides matching TRBD1. Germline loops: CDR1 SGHVS, CDR2 FQNEAQ. The CDR3 is 16 amino acids. J lost 1 base, V lost 2 bases, and 7 bases had no gene match. CDR3 in amino acids: CASSLSPTGASYEQYF. The CDR3 DNA reads as TGTGCCAGCAGCTTAAGCCCGACAGGGGCTTCCTACGAGCAGTACTTC. Complete variable domain (other parts from reference TRBV7-8 and TRBJ2-7): GAGVSQSPRYKVAKRGQDVALRCDPISGHVSLFWYQQALGQGPEFLTYFQNEAQLDKSGLPSDRFFAERPEGSVSTLKIQRTQQEDSAVYLCASSLSPTGASYEQYFGPGTRLTVT.

V gene TRBV20-1 combines with J gene TRBJ2-5; 13 bases align to TRBD2. CDR3 length: 14 amino acids. V was clipped by 5 bases and J by 5 bases; unmatched bases: 5. Germline CDR1 and CDR2: DFQATT and SNEGSKA (reference sequence). CDR3 nucleotides: TGCAGTGCTCTGACTAGCGGGGGGCGGGAGACCCAGTACTTC. Encoded protein: CSALTSGGRETQYF.